The next 20 T cell receptor beta chains were all read from a single sample in a study of cytomegalovirus exposure and HLA in healthy donors. PCR was performed using 60 Vbeta and 13 Jbeta primers. TCRdb's copy holds only in-frame clones and misses some; the assay was immunoSEQ multiplex PCR. The sample includes about 190,000 clones, approximately 86% of them seen just once. Sequenced material: PBMCs. The receptor set was obtained from a young woman in good health and CMV-seronegative.

This chain uses TRBV14 with TRBJ1-4; the D gene is possibly TRBD1 (6 bases). CDR1 is SGHDN, CDR2 FVKESK, per germline. Trimming shortened V by 6 bases and J by 0 bases, and 11 bases separated the two germline ends. The CDR3 has 15 amino acids. CDR3 sequence (DNA): TGTGCCAGCAGTCGCCAGGGGCCAACTAATGAAAAACTGTTTTTT. Translating gives CASSRQGPTNEKLFF.

This chain links TRBV27 with TRBJ2-7; a weak D match, TRBD1 (6 bases). The V gene's germline CDR1 is MNHEY and CDR2 SMNVEV (reference sequence). Trimming took off 3 bases at V and 4 bases at J, with 13 bases between the two ends. The CDR3 has 14 amino acids. CDR3 bases: TGTGCCAGCAGTTTTATAGACAGGTCGTACGAGCAGTACTTC. Protein product: CASSFIDRSYEQYF.

This chain's CDR3 is CASSSGLAGLNEQFF. CDR3 DNA sequence: TGTGCCAGCAGCTCGGGACTAGCGGGACTCAATGAGCAGTTCTTC. The chain recombines TRBV7-3 with TRBJ2-1; TRBD2 matches at 13 bases. The CDR3 has 15 amino acids. Germline V gene sequence: CDR1 SGHTA, CDR2 FQGTGA. V dropped 4 bases and J dropped 6; count of bases not matched to a gene: 3.

The gene calls are TRBV7-8 and TRBJ2-2; no clear D. CDR3 length equals 13 residues. Germline CDR1 and CDR2: SGHVS and FQNEAQ. The ends were cut back, 5 bases at V and 4 bases at J, with 8 bases in the middle. The CDR3, as DNA: TGTGCCAGCAGCGCACGGTCCACCGGGGAGCTGTTTTTT. Translated: CASSARSTGELFF.

The gene calls are TRBV7-8 and TRBJ1-5; 8 nucleotides agree with TRBD1. CDR1 is SGHVS, CDR2 FQNEAQ, per germline. The V and J ends lost 3 bases and 3 bases, in that order; junction bases with no gene match: 4. The CDR3 is 15 amino acids. The CDR3, as DNA: TGTGCCAGCAGCTTGACAGGGGCTTACAATCAGCCCCAGCATTTT. Translation gives CASSLTGAYNQPQHF.

The chain recombines TRBV20-1 with TRBJ1-1; D is unresolved. The V and J ends lost 5 bases and 5 bases respectively, with 9 bases between them. The CDR3 extends over 11 amino acids. The V gene's germline CDR1 is DFQATT and CDR2 SNEGSKA (reference sequence). CDR3 sequence (DNA): TGCAGTGCTCCAGTGGTGACTGAAGCTTTCTTT. It encodes CSAPVVTEAFF.

This clone showed up just once. The chain couples TRBV9 to TRBJ2-4; D might be TRBD2 (5 bases). The CDR3 runs 13 residues. V lost 0 bases, J lost 5 bases, and 6 bases lay in between. The V gene's germline CDR1 is SGDLS and CDR2 YYNGEE. CDR3 coding DNA: TGTGCCAGCAGCGTAGAGGGAGAAAACATTCAGTACTTC. Translated: CASSVEGENIQYF.

The V call is TRBV5-1, the J call TRBJ1-5; D remains unclear. Trimming cost V 4 bases and J 2 bases, with 13 bases left between them. The length of the CDR3 is 15 residues. CDR1 and CDR2 from the germline V gene are SGHRS and YFSETQ. CDR3 amino acids: CASSPEGGGNQPQHF. CDR3 DNA sequence: TGCGCCAGCAGCCCGGAGGGAGGAGGCAATCAGCCCCAGCATTTT.

As for this clone: One junction end does not reproduce the germline sequence, and a read error may be involved. The CDR3 loop reads CASSLASRQETQYF. The CDR3 DNA is TGTGCTAGCAGCTTAGCGTCTCGGCAAGAGACCCAGTACTTC. The chain has TRBV7-7 and TRBJ2-5, with D perhaps TRBD2 (5 bases). This CDR3 region has 14 residues. Looked up from germline, CDR1 is SSHAT and CDR2 is FNYEAQ (reference sequence).

V gene TRBV6-5 combines with J gene TRBJ2-5, with TRBD2 matching over 7 bases. The DNA end favors TRBJ2-7, so the J call may be wrong. The CDR3 loop spans 14 amino acids. Per germline, CDR1 MNHEY and CDR2 SVGAGI. The CDR3 loop is CASRIVAGSHEQYF. The CDR3 DNA sequence: TGTGCCAGCAGGATTGTAGCGGGTAGTCACGAGCAGTACTTC.

The chain is built from TRBV19 and TRBJ2-1; 10 bases map to TRBD2. V dropped 5 bases and J dropped 7; count of bases not matched to a gene: 11. This CDR3 is 16 amino acids long. Germline V gives CDR1 LNHDA, CDR2 SQIVND (reference sequence). For the CDR3, the DNA is TGTGCCAGTAGTCCATGGACTAGCGGCACTAGGAATGAGCAGTTCTTC. Encoded protein: CASSPWTSGTRNEQFF.

In DNA, the CDR3 is TGTGCCAGCAGACTTAGCGGAACGAACACCGGGGAGCTGTTTTTT. Amino acids: CASRLSGTNTGELFF. The gene calls are TRBV2 and TRBJ2-2; tentative D call: TRBD2 (6 bases). The V end lost 6 bases, the J end lost 0 bases, and 11 bases lay between the germline ends. Germline CDR1 reads SNHLY; CDR2 reads FYNNEI. This CDR3 is built from 15 residues.

The rearrangement joins TRBV10-1 to TRBJ2-2; possible D gene TRBD1, 5 bases. Trimming shortened V by 3 bases and J by 1 base, and 21 bases separated the two germline ends. The length of the CDR3 is 19 residues. Per the germline V gene, CDR1 is WNHNN and CDR2 is SYGVQD (reference sequence). The CDR3, as DNA: TGCGCCAGCAGTGAATCTCTGGTAACGACAGTTGGGAACACCGGGGAGCTGTTTTTT. It specifies CASSESLVTTVGNTGELFF.

The genes are TRBV6-6 and TRBJ1-1; TRBD1 is a possible D gene (5 bases). Germline V gene data show CDR1 as MNHNY and CDR2 as SVGAGI (reference sequence). The V and J ends lost 3 bases and 5 bases respectively, with 13 bases between them. This CDR3 has 14 amino acids. This chain's CDR3 is CASSYGGGTTEAFF. Here the CDR3 DNA reads TGTGCCAGCAGTTATGGCGGGGGAACAACTGAAGCTTTCTTT.

The chain has TRBV11-2 and TRBJ1-2, with 7 bases aligning to TRBD1. Germline lookup yields CDR1 SGHAT and CDR2 FQNNGV. V trimming: 6 bases; J trimming: 2 bases; junction bases outside the gene matches: 6. The CDR3 length is 14 residues. The chain's CDR3 is CASRRGGANYGYTF. CDR3 in DNA: TGTGCCAGCAGGAGAGGGGGCGCGAACTATGGCTACACCTTC.

The J gene is TRBJ2-3, the V gene TRBV9, with TRBD1 identical over 7 bases. Looked up from germline, CDR1 is SGDLS and CDR2 is YYNGEE. This CDR3 is built from 16 residues. J lost 0 bases, V lost 4 bases, and 8 bases had no gene match. The CDR3 DNA sequence: TGTGCCAGCAGCCCCGGGACAGCTACTAGCACAGATACGCAGTATTTT. It encodes CASSPGTATSTDTQYF.

The chain recombines TRBV5-6 with TRBJ2-7; possible D gene TRBD2, 6 bases. Germline V gene data show CDR1 as SGHDT and CDR2 as YYEEEE. V was cut by 2 bases and J by 2 bases, with 14 bases left in between. The CDR3 is 15 amino acids. As DNA, the CDR3 is TGTGCCAGCAGCTTTCGGCGGGGATCGGCCTACGAGCAGTACTTC. It yields the protein CASSFRRGSAYEQYF.

The rearrangement joins TRBV6-6 to TRBJ1-2; TRBD1 agrees at 8 bases. CDR3 length: 14 residues. Trimming took 7 bases from V and 4 from J; bases not matched to a gene: 8. Germline-derived CDR1 and CDR2 are MNHNY and SVGAGI (reference sequence). For the CDR3, the DNA is TGTGCCAGCATGCAGACAGGGGATCCCTATGGCTACACCTTC. Protein product: CASMQTGDPYGYTF.

The chain recombines TRBV2 with TRBJ2-2, with TRBD1 as a possible D gene (6 bases). The germline V and J ends were trimmed by 9 bases and 0 bases, with 11 bases remaining between them. There are 14 residues in the CDR3. CDR1 is SNHLY, CDR2 FYNNEI, per germline. CDR3 amino acids: CARGQTPNTGELFF. In nucleotides, the CDR3 is TGTGCCAGGGGACAAACGCCGAACACCGGGGAGCTGTTTTTT.

This clone was picked up one time. The chain joins TRBV18 to TRBJ2-5, with a tentative D call TRBD1 (6 bases). Germline V gene data show CDR1 as KGHSH and CDR2 as LQKENI. V was clipped by 3 bases and J by 5 bases, with 13 bases between them. The CDR3 is 14 residues long. CDR3 in DNA: TGTGCCAGCTCACCGCCTGGGGGCCGGGAGACCCAGTACTTC. Its protein product is CASSPPGGRETQYF.